Listed below are T cell receptor beta chains from one sample, sequenced in a study of control samples from healthy donors and cancer patients. Clones were sequenced by immunoSEQ multiplex PCR, and TCRdb holds only the in-frame ones, with some missing. The sample yields some 130,000 clones, about 93% seen once. Sequenced material: blood. These receptors all stem from a man aged 40-49 years in good health. The CDR3 runs from the conserved cysteine through the conserved F or W. A D gene is named only where the DNA matches it firmly. Part of the rows lack a size; the others show once, few, many or a class for expanded clones.

d_call clone_size j_call v_call cdr3_aa cdr3_nt
TRBD1 NA TRBJ1-3 TRBV30 CAWSTGQGFTIYF TGTGCCTGGAGTACTGGACAGGGCTTCACCATATATTTT
TRBD1 once TRBJ1-6 TRBV30 CASGTAFNSPLHF TGTGCCTCCGGGACAGCGTTTAATTCACCCCTCCACTTT
NA once TRBJ1-1 TRBV30 CAWGRVTEAFF TGTGCCTGGGGAAGAGTCACTGAAGCTTTCTTT
NA NA TRBJ2-5 TRBV6-5 CASRPDGADGETQYF TGTGCCAGCAGGCCTGACGGGGCCGATGGGGAGACCCAGTACTTC
NA NA TRBJ1-4 TRBV10-2 CASSGTNEKLFF TGCGCCAGCAGTGGCACTAATGAAAAACTGTTTTTT
TRBD2 NA TRBJ2-5 TRBV5-5 CASSFIAGDLQETQYF TGTGCCAGCAGCTTTATAGCGGGGGACCTTCAAGAGACCCAGTACTTC
NA NA TRBJ2-3 TRBV7-9 CASASGPPGGQYF TGTGCCAGCGCTAGCGGGCCCCCAGGGGGGCAGTATTTT
TRBD1 NA TRBJ1-3 TRBV18 CASSQTGTGGNTIYF TGTGCCAGCTCGCAAACCGGGACAGGTGGAAACACCATATATTTT
TRBD1 NA TRBJ1-2 TRBV19 CASSRGDRVFGYTF TGTGCCAGTAGCCGGGGAGACAGGGTTTTTGGCTACACCTTC
NA few TRBJ1-3 TRBV7-9 CASSLEAGNTGNTIYF TGTGCCAGCAGCTTGGAGGCAGGAAACACTGGAAACACCATATATTTT
NA NA TRBJ2-1 TRBV5-1 CASSFMPGQYNEQFF TGCGCCAGCAGCTTCATGCCGGGCCAATACAATGAGCAGTTCTTC
TRBD1 NA TRBJ2-5 TRBV5-6 CASSSPSQGAVAETQYF TGTGCCAGCAGTTCACCATCACAGGGGGCCGTAGCGGAGACCCAGTACTTC
NA NA TRBJ1-2 TRBV21-1 CASSKYALMGQNYGYTF TGTGCCAGCAGCAAATACGCACTGATGGGACAGAACTATGGCTACACCTTC
NA once TRBJ2-1 TRBV4-2 CASSQDHRPAIYNEQFF TGTGCCAGCAGCCAAGATCACAGGCCCGCTATCTACAATGAGCAGTTCTTC
NA once TRBJ2-3 TRBV6-5 CASSYPGAGDTQYF TGTGCCAGCAGTTACCCGGGGGCCGGGGATACGCAGTATTTT
TRBD2 NA TRBJ2-3 TRBV29-1 CSVPYPHSGGMDTQYF TGCAGCGTTCCATATCCACATAGCGGGGGGATGGATACGCAGTATTTT
NA NA TRBJ2-1 TRBV6-1 CASSDPQRSSYNEQFF TGTGCCAGCAGTGACCCCCAAAGAAGCTCCTACAATGAGCAGTTCTTC
TRBD1 once TRBJ2-5 TRBV4-1 CASSSYDRVGETQYF TGCGCCAGCAGCAGCTACGACAGGGTCGGAGAGACCCAGTACTTC
NA NA TRBJ1-5 TRBV19 CASSILGPNQPQHF TGTGCCAGTAGTATTTTAGGACCCAATCAGCCCCAGCATTTT
TRBD1 NA TRBJ2-1 TRBV4-1 CASSRQTGVNEQFF TGCGCCAGCAGCCGCCAGACAGGGGTAAACGAGCAGTTCTTC
NA NA TRBJ2-2 TRBV28 CASSTLRTANTGELFF TGTGCCAGCAGTACTCTGAGGACAGCGAACACCGGGGAGCTGTTTTTT
NA NA TRBJ1-1 TRBV4-1 CASSQDPRTEAFF TGCGCCAGCAGCCAAGATCCCCGCACTGAAGCTTTCTTT
NA NA TRBJ2-5 TRBV11-2 CASSLVSTDSNTQYF TGTGCCAGCAGCTTAGTATCGACGGACTCCAATACCCAGTACTTC
NA NA TRBJ1-2 TRBV3-1/TRBV3-2 CASEGNGGYTF TGTGCCAGCGAGGGGAACGGTGGCTACACCTTC
TRBD1 NA TRBJ2-5 TRBV24-1 CATSDGGQGPETQYF TGTGCCACCAGTGATGGGGGACAGGGCCCAGAGACCCAGTACTTC
TRBD2 NA TRBJ2-5 TRBV3-1/TRBV3-2 CASSQSGLAGYQETQYF TGTGCCAGCAGCCAATCCGGACTAGCGGGGTACCAAGAGACCCAGTACTTC
NA NA TRBJ1-4 TRBV15 CATSRIGHLATNEKLFF TGTGCCACCAGCAGAATAGGACACCTTGCAACTAATGAAAAACTGTTTTTT
NA NA TRBJ2-7 TRBV2 CASSENREKNEQYF TGTGCCAGCAGTGAAAATCGGGAGAAAAACGAGCAGTACTTC
NA NA TRBJ1-5 TRBV12-3/TRBV12-4 CASSQGNQPQHF TGTGCCAGCAGTCAGGGAAATCAGCCCCAGCATTTT
TRBD1 once TRBJ1-6 TRBV4-1 CASSVNAGQFFPSPLHF TGCGCCAGCAGCGTCAACGCGGGACAGTTTTTTCCTTCACCCCTCCACTTT
TRBD2 NA TRBJ2-5 TRBV7-3 CASSLLSLAGEGETQYF TGTGCCAGCAGCTTACTCTCCCTAGCGGGGGAGGGAGAGACCCAGTACTTC
TRBD1 NA TRBJ2-5 TRBV27 CASSLSGQGPEETQYF TGTGCCAGCAGTTTATCGGGACAGGGACCCGAAGAGACCCAGTACTTC
TRBD1 NA TRBJ2-7 TRBV11-2 CASSLVNRDRAYEQYF TGTGCCAGCAGCTTGGTAAACCGGGACAGGGCTTACGAGCAGTACTTC
NA NA TRBJ1-5 TRBV6-5 CASSIDGSNQPQHF TGTGCCAGCAGCATTGACGGTAGCAATCAGCCCCAGCATTTT
NA NA TRBJ2-3 TRBV2 CASRITGSEDTQYF TGTGCCAGCAGGATTACCGGAAGCGAAGATACGCAGTATTTT
NA NA TRBJ1-2 TRBV6-5 CASGEGGGYTF TGTGCCAGCGGAGAGGGCGGCGGCTACACCTTC
TRBD2 NA TRBJ2-4 TRBV7-8 CASSLAESGGGAGPKNIQYF TGTGCCAGCAGCTTAGCGGAGAGTGGCGGGGGGGCCGGTCCCAAAAACATTCAGTACTTC
NA NA TRBJ1-4 TRBV19 CASTRGEGTGFNEKLFF TGTGCCAGTACCCGCGGGGAGGGAACGGGCTTTAATGAAAAACTGTTTTTT
TRBD1 NA TRBJ2-3 TRBV2 CATETGYADTQYF TGTGCCACAGAGACAGGGTACGCAGATACGCAGTATTTT
NA NA TRBJ2-3 TRBV7-9 CASSLGGSSNTQYF TGTGCCAGCAGCTTAGGGGGGAGCTCAAATACGCAGTATTTT
NA NA TRBJ1-4 TRBV5-6 CASSPSRVEKLFF TGTGCCAGCAGCCCCTCCCGGGTCGAAAAACTGTTTTTT